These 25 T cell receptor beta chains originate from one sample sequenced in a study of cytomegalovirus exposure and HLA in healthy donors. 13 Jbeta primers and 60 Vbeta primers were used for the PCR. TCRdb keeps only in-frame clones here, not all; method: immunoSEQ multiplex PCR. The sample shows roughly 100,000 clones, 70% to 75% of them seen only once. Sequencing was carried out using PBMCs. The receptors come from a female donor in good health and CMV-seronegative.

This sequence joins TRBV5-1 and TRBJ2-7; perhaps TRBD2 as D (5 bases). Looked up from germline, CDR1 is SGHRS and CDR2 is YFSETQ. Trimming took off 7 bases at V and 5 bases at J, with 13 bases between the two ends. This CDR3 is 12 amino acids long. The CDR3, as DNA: TGCGCCAGCGGGGTGGGAGTGCACGAGCAGTACTTC. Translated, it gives CASGVGVHEQYF.

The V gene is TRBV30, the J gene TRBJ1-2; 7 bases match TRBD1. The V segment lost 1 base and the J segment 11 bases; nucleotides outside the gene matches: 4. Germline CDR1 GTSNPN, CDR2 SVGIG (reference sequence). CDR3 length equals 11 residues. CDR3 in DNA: TGTGCCTGGAGTGAGACAGGGCGATACACCTTC. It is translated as CAWSETGRYTF.

DNA for the CDR3: TGTGCCAGCAGCTGGACAGGGACTGAAGCTTTCTTT. Encoded protein: CASSWTGTEAFF. The chain uses TRBV7-8 and TRBJ1-1; 8 positions agree with TRBD1. The CDR3 spans 12 residues. V shed 4 bases and J 5 bases; nucleotides not matched to a gene: 0. Germline V gene data show CDR1 as SGHVS and CDR2 as FQNEAQ. Based on the CDR3 plus reference TRBV7-8 and TRBJ1-1, the full variable domain is GAGVSQSPRYKVAKRGQDVALRCDPISGHVSLFWYQQALGQGPEFLTYFQNEAQLDKSGLPSDRFFAERPEGSVSTLKIQRTQQEDSAVYLCASSWTGTEAFFGQGTRLTVV.

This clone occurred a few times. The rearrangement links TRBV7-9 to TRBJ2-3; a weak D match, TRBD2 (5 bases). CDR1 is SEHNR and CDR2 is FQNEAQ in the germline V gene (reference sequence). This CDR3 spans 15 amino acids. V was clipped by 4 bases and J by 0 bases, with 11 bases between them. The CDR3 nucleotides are TGTGCCAGCAGCTCTCTCGAGGGTAGCACAGATACGCAGTATTTT. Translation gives CASSSLEGSTDTQYF.

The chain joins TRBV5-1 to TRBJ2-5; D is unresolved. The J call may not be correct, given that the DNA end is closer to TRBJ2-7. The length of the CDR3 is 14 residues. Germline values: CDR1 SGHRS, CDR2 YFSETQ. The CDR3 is CASSFVTSWGEQYF. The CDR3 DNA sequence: TGCGCCAGCAGCTTTGTTACCTCCTGGGGCGAGCAGTACTTC.

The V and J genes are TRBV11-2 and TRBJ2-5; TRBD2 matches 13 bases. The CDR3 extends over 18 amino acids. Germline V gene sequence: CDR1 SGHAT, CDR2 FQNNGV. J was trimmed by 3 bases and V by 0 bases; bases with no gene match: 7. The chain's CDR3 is CASSLDRLLAGGEETQYF. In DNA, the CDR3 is TGTGCCAGCAGCTTAGATCGGTTACTAGCGGGAGGGGAAGAGACCCAGTACTTC.

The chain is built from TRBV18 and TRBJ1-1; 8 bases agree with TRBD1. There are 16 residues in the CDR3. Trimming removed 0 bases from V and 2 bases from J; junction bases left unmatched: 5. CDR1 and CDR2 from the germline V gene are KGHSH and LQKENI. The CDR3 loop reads CASSPPNRGTNTEAFF. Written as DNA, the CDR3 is TGTGCCAGCTCACCACCGAACAGGGGGACCAACACTGAAGCTTTCTTT. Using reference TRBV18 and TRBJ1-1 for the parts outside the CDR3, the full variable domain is NAGVMQNPRHLVRRRGQEARLRCSPMKGHSHVYWYRQLPEEGLKFMVYLQKENIIDESGMPKERFSAEFPKEGPSILRIQQVVRGDSAAYFCASSPPNRGTNTEAFFGQGTRLTVV.

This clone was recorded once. The CDR3 coding sequence is TGCAGCGTTGAAAGCCGGGACAGGGGCAACACCGGGGAGCTGTTTTTT. Translation gives CSVESRDRGNTGELFF. V usage is TRBV29-1 and J usage is TRBJ2-2; 10 bases align to TRBD1. Trimming at V came to 2 bases and at J to 2 bases, leaving 5 bases not matched to a gene. The CDR3 totals 16 residues. From germline, CDR1 is SQVTM and CDR2 ANQGSEA.

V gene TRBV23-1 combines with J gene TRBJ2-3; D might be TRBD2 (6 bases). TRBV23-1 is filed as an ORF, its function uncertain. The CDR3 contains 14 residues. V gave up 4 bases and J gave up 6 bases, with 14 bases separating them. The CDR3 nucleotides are TGCGCCAGCAGTCTTGGGAGGCCCTCGGATACGCAGTATTTT. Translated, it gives CASSLGRPSDTQYF.

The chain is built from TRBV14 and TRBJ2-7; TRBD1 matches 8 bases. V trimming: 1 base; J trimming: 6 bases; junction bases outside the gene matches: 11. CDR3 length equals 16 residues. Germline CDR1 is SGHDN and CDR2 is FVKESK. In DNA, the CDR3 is TGTGCCAGCAGCCAAGTGGTATTTGTGGACAGGGTCGAGCAGTACTTC. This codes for CASSQVVFVDRVEQYF.

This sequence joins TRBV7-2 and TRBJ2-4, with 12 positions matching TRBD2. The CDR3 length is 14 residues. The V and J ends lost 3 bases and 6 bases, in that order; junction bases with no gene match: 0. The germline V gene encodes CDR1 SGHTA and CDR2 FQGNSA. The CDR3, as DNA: TGTGCCAGCAGCTTGGGACTAGCGGGAAACATTCAGTACTTC. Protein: CASSLGLAGNIQYF.

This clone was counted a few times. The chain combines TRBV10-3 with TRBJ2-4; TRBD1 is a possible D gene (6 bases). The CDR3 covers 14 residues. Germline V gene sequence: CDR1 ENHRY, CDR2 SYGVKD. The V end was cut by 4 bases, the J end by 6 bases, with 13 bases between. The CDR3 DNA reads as TGTGCCATCAGTGGGGGCCAGGGGACAAACATTCAGTACTTC. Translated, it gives CAISGGQGTNIQYF.

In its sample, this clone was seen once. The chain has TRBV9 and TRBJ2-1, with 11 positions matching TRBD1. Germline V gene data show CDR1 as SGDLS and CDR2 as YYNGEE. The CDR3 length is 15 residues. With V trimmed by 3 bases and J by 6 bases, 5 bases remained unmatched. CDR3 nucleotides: TGTGCCAGCAGCGCGTCCGGGACAGGGGGCAATGAGCAGTTCTTC. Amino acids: CASSASGTGGNEQFF.

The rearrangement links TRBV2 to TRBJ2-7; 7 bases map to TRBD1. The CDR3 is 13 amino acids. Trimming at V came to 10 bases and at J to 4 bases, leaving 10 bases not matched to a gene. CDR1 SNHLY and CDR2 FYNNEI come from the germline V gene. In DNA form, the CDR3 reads TGTGCCACCACAGGGGCCCTATTTTACGAGCAGTACTTC. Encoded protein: CATTGALFYEQYF.

Written as DNA, the CDR3 is TGTGCCTGGAGTGGCGATCAATCTGGAAACACCATATATTTT. Protein product: CAWSGDQSGNTIYF. The chain uses TRBV30 and TRBJ1-3; D call uncertain. Per the germline V gene, CDR1 is GTSNPN and CDR2 is SVGIG (reference sequence). The CDR3 runs to 14 residues. Trimming shortened V by 1 base and J by 1 base, and 8 bases separated the two germline ends.

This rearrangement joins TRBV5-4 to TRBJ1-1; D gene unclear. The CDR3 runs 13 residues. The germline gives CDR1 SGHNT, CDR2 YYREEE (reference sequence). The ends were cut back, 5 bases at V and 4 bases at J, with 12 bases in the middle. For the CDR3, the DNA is TGTGCCAGCAGACCGAGTAGGAGCACTGAAGCTTTCTTT. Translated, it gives CASRPSRSTEAFF.

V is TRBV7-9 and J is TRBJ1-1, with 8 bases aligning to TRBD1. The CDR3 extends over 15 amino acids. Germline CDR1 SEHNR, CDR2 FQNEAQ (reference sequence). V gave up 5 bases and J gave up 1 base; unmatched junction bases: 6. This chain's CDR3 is CASSHHGTGNTEAFF. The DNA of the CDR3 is TGTGCCAGCAGCCACCACGGGACAGGGAACACTGAAGCTTTCTTT.

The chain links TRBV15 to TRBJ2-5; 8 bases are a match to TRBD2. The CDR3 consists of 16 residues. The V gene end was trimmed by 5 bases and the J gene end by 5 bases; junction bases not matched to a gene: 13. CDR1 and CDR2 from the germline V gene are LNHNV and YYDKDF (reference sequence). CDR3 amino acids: CATSSRGGLGSETQYF. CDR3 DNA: TGTGCCACCAGCTCACGAGGGGGACTAGGATCGGAGACCCAGTACTTC.

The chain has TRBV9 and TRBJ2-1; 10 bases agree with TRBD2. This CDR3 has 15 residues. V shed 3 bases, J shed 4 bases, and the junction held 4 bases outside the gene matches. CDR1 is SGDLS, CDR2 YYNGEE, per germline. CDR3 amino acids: CASSAASGGYNEQFF. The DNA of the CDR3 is TGTGCCAGCAGCGCCGCTAGCGGGGGTTACAATGAGCAGTTCTTC.

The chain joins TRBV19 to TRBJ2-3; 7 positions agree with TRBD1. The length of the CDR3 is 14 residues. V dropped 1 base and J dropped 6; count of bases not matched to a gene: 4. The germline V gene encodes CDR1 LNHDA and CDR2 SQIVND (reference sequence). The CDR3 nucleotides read TGTGCCAGTAGTATAGGCAAGGGGGCGGATACGCAGTATTTT. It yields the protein CASSIGKGADTQYF.

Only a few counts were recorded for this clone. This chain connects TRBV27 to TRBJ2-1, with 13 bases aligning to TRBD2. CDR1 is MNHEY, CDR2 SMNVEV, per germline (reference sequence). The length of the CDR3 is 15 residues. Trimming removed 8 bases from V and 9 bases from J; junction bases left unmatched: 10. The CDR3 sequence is CASGATSGRRGEQFF. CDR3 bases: TGTGCCAGCGGCGCGACTAGCGGGAGGCGGGGTGAGCAGTTCTTC.

CDR3 sequence: CASTGTRAWGEQFF. The DNA of the CDR3 is TGTGCCAGCACTGGGACTAGGGCTTGGGGTGAGCAGTTCTTC. V is TRBV28 and J is TRBJ2-1, with TRBD2 matching over 8 bases. The CDR3 has 14 residues. Germline lookup yields CDR1 MDHEN and CDR2 SYDVKM. With 7 bases clipped from V and 9 bases from J, the junction kept 11 bases outside the gene matches.

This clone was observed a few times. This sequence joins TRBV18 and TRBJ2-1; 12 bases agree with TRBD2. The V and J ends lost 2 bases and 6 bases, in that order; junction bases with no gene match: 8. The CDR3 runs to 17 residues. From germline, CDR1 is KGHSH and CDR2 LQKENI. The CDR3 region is CASSPSLAGGPSNEQFF. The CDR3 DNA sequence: TGTGCCAGCTCACCAAGCCTAGCGGGAGGGCCCTCCAATGAGCAGTTCTTC.

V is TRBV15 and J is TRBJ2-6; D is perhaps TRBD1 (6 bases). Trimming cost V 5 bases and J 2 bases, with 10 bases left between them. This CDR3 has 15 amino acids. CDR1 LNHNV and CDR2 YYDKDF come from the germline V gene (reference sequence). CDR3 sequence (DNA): TGTGCCACCAGCGGGGGCTCCCCTGGGGCCAACGTCCTGACTTTC. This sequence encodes CATSGGSPGANVLTF.

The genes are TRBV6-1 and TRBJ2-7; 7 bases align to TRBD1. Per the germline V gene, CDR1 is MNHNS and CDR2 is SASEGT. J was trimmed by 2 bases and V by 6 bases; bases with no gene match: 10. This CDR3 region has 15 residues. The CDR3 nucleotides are TGTGCCAGCAGCCCTCTTCCGGGACAGACCTACGAGCAGTACTTC. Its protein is CASSPLPGQTYEQYF.